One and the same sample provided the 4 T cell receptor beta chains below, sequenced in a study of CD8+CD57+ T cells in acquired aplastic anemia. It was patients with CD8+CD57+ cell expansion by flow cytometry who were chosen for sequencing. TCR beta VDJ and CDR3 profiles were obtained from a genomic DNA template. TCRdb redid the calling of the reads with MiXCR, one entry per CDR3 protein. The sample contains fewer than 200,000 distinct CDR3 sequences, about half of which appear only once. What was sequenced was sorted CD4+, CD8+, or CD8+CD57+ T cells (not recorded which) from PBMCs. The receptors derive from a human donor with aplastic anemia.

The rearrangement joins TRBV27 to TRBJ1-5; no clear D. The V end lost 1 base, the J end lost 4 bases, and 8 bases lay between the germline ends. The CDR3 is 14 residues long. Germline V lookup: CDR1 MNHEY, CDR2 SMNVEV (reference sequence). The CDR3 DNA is TGTGCCAGCAGTTTATTCAGCTTTAATCAGCCCCAGCATTTT. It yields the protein CASSLFSFNQPQHF.

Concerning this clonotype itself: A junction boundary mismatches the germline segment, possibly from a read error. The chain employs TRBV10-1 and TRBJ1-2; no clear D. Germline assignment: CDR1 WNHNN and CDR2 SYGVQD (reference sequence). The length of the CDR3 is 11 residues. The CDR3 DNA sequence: TGTGCCAGCAGATTGGGAATGCAATACACCTTC. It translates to CASRLGMQYTF.

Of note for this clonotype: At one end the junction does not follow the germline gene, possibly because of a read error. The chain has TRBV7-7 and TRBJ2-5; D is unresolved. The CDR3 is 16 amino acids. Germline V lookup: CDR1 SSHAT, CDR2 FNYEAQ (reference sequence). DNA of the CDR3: TGTGCTAGCAGCCCCGGCCGTGTGGGCTCACAAGAGACCCAGTACTTC. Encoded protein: CASSPGRVGSQETQYF.

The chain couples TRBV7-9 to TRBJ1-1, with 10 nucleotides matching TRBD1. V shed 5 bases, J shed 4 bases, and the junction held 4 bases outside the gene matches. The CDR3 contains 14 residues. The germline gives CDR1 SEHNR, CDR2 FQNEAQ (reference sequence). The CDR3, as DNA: TGTGCCAGCAGCCCGGGACAGGGGACCACTGAAGCTTTCTTT. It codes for CASSPGQGTTEAFF. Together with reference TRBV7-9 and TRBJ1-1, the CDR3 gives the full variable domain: DTGVSQNPRHKITKRGQNVTFRCDPISEHNRLYWYRQTLGQGPEFLTYFQNEAQLEKSRLLSDRFSAERPKGSFSTLEIQRTEQGDSAMYLCASSPGQGTTEAFFGQGTRLTVV.